This T cell receptor (beta chain) was found in a study of cytomegalovirus exposure and HLA in healthy donors. Study findings and constraints: In a later analysis, donors in an Asian-associated ancestry cluster reportedly had fewer N-insertions in productive TCRs than the cohort mean. A later analysis showed HLA-associated TCR beta chains outstripping equally common others in clonal expansion. Donor immune exposure was known only as CMV serostatus.

With 60 Vbeta and 13 Jbeta primers, the PCR was carried out. Measured with immunoSEQ multiplex PCR; TCRdb has only the in-frame clones, and not every one. This sample has tens of thousands of clones, with roughly 60% found just once. To note about this clone: Its antigen is unknown.

Whereas donors were nominally healthy upon sampling, unrecorded immune exposures were probable. Sequenced material: PBMCs. This clonotype was sampled from a male donor in good health and CMV-seropositive.

The CDR3 reads CASSGTGGWNSPLHF. The CDR3 DNA is TGTGCCAGCAGCGGGACAGGCGGTTGGAATTCACCCCTCCACTTT. This sequence joins TRBV2 and TRBJ1-6; 8 bases map to TRBD1. The V gene end was trimmed by 6 bases and the J gene end by 7 bases; junction bases not matched to a gene: 8. This CDR3 is 15 amino acids long. CDR1 is SNHLY and CDR2 is FYNNEI in the germline V gene. Combining the CDR3 with reference TRBV2 and TRBJ1-6 gives the whole variable domain EPEVTQTPSHQVTQMGQEVILRCVPISNHLYFYWYRQILGQKVEFLVSFYNNEISEKSEIFDDQFSVERPDGSNFTLKIRSTKLEDSAMYFCASSGTGGWNSPLHFGNGTRLTVT.